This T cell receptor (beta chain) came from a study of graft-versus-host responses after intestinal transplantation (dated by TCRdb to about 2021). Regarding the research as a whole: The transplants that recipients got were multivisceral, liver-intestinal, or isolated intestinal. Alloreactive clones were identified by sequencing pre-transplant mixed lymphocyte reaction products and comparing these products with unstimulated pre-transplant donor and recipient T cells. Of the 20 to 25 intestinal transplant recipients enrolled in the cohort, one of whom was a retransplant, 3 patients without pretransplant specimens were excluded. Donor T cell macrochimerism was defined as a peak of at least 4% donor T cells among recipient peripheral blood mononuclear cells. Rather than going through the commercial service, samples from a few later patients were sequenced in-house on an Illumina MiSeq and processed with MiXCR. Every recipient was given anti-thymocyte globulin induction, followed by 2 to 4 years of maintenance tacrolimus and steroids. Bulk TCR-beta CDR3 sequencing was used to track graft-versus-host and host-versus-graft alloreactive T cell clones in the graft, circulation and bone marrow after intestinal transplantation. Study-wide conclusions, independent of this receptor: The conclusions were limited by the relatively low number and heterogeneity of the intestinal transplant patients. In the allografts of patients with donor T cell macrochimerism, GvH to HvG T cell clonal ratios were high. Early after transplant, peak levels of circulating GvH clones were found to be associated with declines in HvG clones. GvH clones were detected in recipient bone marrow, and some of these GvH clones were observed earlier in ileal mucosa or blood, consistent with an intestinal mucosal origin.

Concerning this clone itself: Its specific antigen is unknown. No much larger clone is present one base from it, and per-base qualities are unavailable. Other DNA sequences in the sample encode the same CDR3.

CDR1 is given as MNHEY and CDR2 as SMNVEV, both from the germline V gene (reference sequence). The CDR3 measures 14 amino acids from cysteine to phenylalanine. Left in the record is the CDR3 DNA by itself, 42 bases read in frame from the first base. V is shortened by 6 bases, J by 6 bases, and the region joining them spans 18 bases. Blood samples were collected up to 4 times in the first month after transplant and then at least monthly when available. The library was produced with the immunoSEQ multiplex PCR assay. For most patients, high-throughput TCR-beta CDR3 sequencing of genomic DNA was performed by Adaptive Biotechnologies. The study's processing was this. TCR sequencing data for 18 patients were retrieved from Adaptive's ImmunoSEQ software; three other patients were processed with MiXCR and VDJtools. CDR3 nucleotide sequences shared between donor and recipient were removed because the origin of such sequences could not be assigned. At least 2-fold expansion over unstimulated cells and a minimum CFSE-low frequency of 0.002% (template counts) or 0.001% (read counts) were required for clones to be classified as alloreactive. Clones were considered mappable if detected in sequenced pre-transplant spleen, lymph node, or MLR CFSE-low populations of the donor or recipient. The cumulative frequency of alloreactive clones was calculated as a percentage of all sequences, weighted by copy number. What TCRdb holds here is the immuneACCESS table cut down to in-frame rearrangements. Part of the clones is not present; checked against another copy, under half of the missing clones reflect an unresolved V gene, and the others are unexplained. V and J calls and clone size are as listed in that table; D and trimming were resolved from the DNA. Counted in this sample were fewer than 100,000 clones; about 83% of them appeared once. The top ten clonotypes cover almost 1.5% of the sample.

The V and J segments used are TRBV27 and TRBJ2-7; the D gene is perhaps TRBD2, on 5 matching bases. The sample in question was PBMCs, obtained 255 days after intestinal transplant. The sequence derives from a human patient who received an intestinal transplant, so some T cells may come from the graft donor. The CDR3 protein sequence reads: CASSHTSGSTEQYF. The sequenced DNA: TGTGCCAGCAGCCATACTAGTGGGAGCACCGAGCAGTACTTC.